Below, 3 T cell receptor beta chains from the same sample are listed, as sequenced in a study of blood T cells in healthy people across ages. The use of a sample-barcoded 5' primer and a J-beta primer mix characterized a second PCR of roughly 6 to 11 cycles. TCRdb fed the 5' RACE reads into MiXCR, producing one record per CDR3 protein. Found here are fewer than 900,000 distinct CDR3 sequences, 35% to 40% of them singletons; the top ten hold 10% to 15%. What was sequenced was blood. The receptor set was obtained from a man between 18 and 35 years old in good health.

The V and J genes are TRBV7-7 and TRBJ1-5; D is possibly TRBD1 (5 bases). The germline V and J ends were trimmed by 6 bases and 7 bases, with 13 bases remaining between them. Germline V gene sequence: CDR1 SSHAT, CDR2 FNYEAQ (reference sequence). The CDR3 loop spans 13 amino acids. DNA for the CDR3: TGTGCCAGCAGTCCAGGGTTAGGGCAGCCCCAGCATTTT. It is translated as CASSPGLGQPQHF. Full variable domain (remainder filled in from reference TRBV7-7 and TRBJ1-5): GAGVSQSPRYKVTKRGQDVTLRCDPISSHATLYWYQQALGQGPEFLTYFNYEAQPDKSGLPSDRFSAERPEGSISTLTIQRTEQRDSAMYRCASSPGLGQPQHFGDGTRLSIL.

This clonotype was picked up a small number of times. This chain's CDR3 is CASSQSSVSSYNEQFF. The CDR3 DNA reads as TGCGCCAGCAGCCAGTCCTCGGTGAGCTCCTACAATGAGCAGTTCTTC. The chain combines TRBV4-1 with TRBJ2-1, with no clear D. Trimming took 3 bases from V and 0 from J, leaving 12 bases between them. Germline lookup yields CDR1 MGHRA and CDR2 YSYEKL. The CDR3 loop spans 16 amino acids.

The chain has TRBV6-1 and TRBJ1-3; a possible D gene is TRBD1 (6 bases). There are 17 residues in the CDR3. V was pared by 5 bases and J by 0 bases, with 17 bases between. The germline V gene has CDR1 MNHNS and CDR2 SASEGT. The CDR3 nucleotides read TGTGCCAGCAGTCCCCCGTGGGGGCAGAGCTCTGGAAACACCATATATTTT. This translates into CASSPPWGQSSGNTIYF.